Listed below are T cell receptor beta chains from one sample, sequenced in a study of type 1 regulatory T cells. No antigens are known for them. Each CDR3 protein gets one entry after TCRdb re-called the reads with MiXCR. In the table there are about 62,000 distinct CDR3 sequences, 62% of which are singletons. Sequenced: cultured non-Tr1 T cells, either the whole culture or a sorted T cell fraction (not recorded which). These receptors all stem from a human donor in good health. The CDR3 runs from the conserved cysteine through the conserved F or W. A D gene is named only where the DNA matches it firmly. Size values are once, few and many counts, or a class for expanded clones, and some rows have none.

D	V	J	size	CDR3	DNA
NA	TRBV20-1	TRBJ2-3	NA	CSARARAGNTQYF	TGCAGTGCTAGAGCTCGCGCGGGCAATACGCAGTATTTT
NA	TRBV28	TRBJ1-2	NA	CASSLIETAGYGYTF	TGTGCCAGCAGTTTAATCGAGACGGCCGGATATGGCTACACCTTC
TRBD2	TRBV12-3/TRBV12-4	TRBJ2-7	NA	CASSLSGREYEQYF	TGTGCCAGCAGTCTTAGCGGGAGGGAATACGAGCAGTACTTC
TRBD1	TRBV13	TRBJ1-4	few	CASSLGLRLDRPAYKLFF	TGTGCCAGCAGCTTAGGCCTAAGGTTGGACAGGCCAGCCTATAAACTGTTTTTT
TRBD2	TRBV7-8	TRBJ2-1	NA	CASSLERDPGGEQFF	TGTGCCAGCAGCTTAGAGCGGGACCCTGGGGGGGAGCAGTTCTTC
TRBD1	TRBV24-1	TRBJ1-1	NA	CATSDPRAGQGNTEAFF	TGTGCCACCAGTGACCCACGGGCGGGACAGGGGAACACTGAAGCTTTCTTT
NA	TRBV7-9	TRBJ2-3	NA	CASSSILRRVTDTQYF	TGTGCCAGCAGCTCTATCCTTAGGAGGGTCACAGATACGCAGTATTTT
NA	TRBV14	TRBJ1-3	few	CASSPTVGNTIYF	TGTGCCAGCAGCCCGACAGTTGGAAACACCATATATTTT
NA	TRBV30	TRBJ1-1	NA	CAWSVRGGAEAFF	TGTGCCTGGAGTGTACGGGGGGGGGCTGAAGCTTTCTTT
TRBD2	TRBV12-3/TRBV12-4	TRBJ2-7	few	CASSVAGVYEQYF	TGTGCCAGCAGTGTAGCGGGAGTATACGAGCAGTACTTC
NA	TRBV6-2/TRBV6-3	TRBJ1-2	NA	CASSNSGGNYGYTF	TGTGCCAGCTCAAACAGCGGGGGGAACTATGGCTACACCTTC
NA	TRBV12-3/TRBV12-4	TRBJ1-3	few	CASSLSGKSGNTIYF	TGTGCCAGCAGTTTATCAGGGAAGTCTGGAAACACCATATATTTT
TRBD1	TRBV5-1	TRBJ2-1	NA	CASSPGQGDNEQFF	TGCGCCAGCAGCCCCGGACAGGGCGACAATGAGCAGTTCTTC
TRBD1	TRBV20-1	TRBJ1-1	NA	CSALRDRGEAFF	TGCAGTGCGTTGCGGGACAGGGGGGAAGCTTTCTTT
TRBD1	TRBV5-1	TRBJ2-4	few	CASSRGLSGGLKNIQYF	TGCGCCAGCAGCCGGGGGCTTTCAGGGGGCCTCAAAAACATTCAGTACTTC
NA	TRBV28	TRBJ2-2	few	CASYNTGELFF	TGTGCCAGTTATAACACCGGGGAGCTGTTTTTT
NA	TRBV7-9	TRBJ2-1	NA	CASSLGTSPPLDEQFF	TGTGCCAGCAGCTTAGGGACCTCGCCCCCCCTGGATGAGCAGTTCTTC
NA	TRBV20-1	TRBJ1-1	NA	CSAVLGGAAFF	TGCAGTGCTGTCCTGGGCGGGGCGGCTTTCTTT
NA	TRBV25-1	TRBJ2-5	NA	CASSEAGGRETQYF	TGTGCCAGCAGTGAGGCTGGGGGGAGGGAGACCCAGTACTTC
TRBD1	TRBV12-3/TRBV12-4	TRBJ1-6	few	CASKIQGVGSPLHF	TGTGCCAGCAAGATCCAGGGGGTCGGTTCACCCCTCCACTTT
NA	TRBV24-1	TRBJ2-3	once	CATSDLSGNTDTQYF	TGTGCCACCAGTGATTTGTCGGGAAACACAGATACGCAGTATTTT
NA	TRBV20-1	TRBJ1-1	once	CSAPPGAGEGTEAFF	TGCAGTGCTCCCCCTGGGGCAGGGGAGGGCACTGAAGCTTTCTTT
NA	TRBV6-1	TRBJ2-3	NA	CASRASTSDTQYF	TGTGCCAGCAGGGCTAGTACATCTGATACGCAGTATTTT
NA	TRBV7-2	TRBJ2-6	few	CASSLVAGSTSGANVLTF	TGTGCCAGCAGCTTAGTAGCTGGGTCCACGTCTGGGGCCAACGTCCTGACTTTC
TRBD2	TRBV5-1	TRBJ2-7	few	CASSLAQREDQPEQYF	TGCGCCAGCAGCTTGGCCCAGCGGGAGGATCAACCGGAGCAGTACTTC
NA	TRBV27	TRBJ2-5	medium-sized	CASSFRGGEVEEETQYF	TGTGCCAGCAGTTTTCGAGGAGGAGAAGTGGAGGAAGAGACCCAGTACTTC
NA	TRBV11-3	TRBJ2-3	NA	CASSEGGRVPRYGDTQYF	TGTGCCAGCAGTGAAGGAGGTAGGGTTCCCCGCTACGGAGATACGCAGTATTTT
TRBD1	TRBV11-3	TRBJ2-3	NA	CASSADRDATQYF	TGTGCCAGCAGCGCGGACAGGGACGCTACGCAGTATTTT
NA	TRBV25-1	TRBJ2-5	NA	CASSDPAETRDGTQYF	TGTGCCAGCAGTGATCCCGCGGAAACCAGAGATGGGACCCAGTACTTC
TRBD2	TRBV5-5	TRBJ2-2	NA	CASSFGLAGLTGELFF	TGTGCCAGCAGCTTCGGACTAGCGGGACTTACCGGGGAGCTGTTTTTT
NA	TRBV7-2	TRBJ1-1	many	CASSERDAYRMNTEAFF	TGTGCCAGCAGCGAACGGGACGCTTATAGGATGAACACTGAAGCTTTCTTT
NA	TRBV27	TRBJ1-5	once	CASSFGGNGNQPQHF	TGTGCCAGCAGTTTTGGCGGTAACGGCAATCAGCCCCAGCATTTT
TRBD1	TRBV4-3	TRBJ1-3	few	CASSQDRTGPSGNTIYF	TGCGCCAGCAGCCAAGACAGGACAGGGCCCTCTGGAAACACCATATATTTT
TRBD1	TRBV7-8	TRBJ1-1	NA	CASSMTGSSTKAFF	TGTGCCAGCAGCATGACAGGGAGCAGCACTAAAGCTTTCTTT
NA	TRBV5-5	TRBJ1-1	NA	CASRSTGLAEAFF	TGTGCCAGCAGGTCTACAGGGTTGGCTGAAGCTTTCTTT
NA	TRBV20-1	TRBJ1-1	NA	CSAPSGPDEAFF	TGCAGTGCCCCTTCCGGGCCGGATGAAGCTTTCTTT
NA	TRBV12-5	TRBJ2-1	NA	CASGPSWDTNNEQFF	TGTGCTAGTGGCCCGTCCTGGGACACCAACAATGAGCAGTTCTTC
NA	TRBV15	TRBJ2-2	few	CATSRVRTTNTGELFF	TGTGCCACCAGCAGAGTCCGGACAACGAACACCGGGGAGCTGTTTTTT
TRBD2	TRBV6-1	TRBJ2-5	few	CASRGGMRETQYF	TGTGCCAGCAGGGGAGGGATGCGAGAGACCCAGTACTTC
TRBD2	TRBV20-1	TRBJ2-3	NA	CRAGLAGGQPSTDTQYF	TGCAGAGCGGGACTGGCGGGAGGACAACCTAGCACAGATACGCAGTATTTT
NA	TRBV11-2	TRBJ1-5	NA	CASSLGGSGVRRHF	TGTGCCAGCAGCTTAGGGGGGTCCGGTGTTAGAAGGCATTTT
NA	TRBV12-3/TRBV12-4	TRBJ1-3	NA	CASSSMANTIYF	TGTGCCAGCAGTTCGATGGCCAACACCATATATTTT
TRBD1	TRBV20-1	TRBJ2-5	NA	CSARDMTGQETQYF	TGCAGTGCTAGAGATATGACAGGGCAAGAGACCCAGTACTTC
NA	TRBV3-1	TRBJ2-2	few	CASSQFTGTTGELFF	TGTGCCAGCAGCCAATTTACTGGAACCACCGGGGAGCTGTTTTTT
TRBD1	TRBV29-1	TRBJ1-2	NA	CSVEDRQAGGATDGYTF	TGCAGCGTTGAAGATAGGCAGGCAGGGGGCGCGACAGATGGCTACACCTTC
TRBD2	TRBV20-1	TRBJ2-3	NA	CSARIIGLGRADTQYF	TGCAGTGCTAGAATAATAGGACTAGGAAGAGCAGATACGCAGTATTTT
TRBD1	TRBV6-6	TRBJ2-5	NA	CASSTGTAQGWETQYF	TGTGCCAGCAGCACCGGGACAGCTCAAGGATGGGAGACCCAGTACTTC
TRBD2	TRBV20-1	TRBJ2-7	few	CSAQTSGRGPYEQYF	TGCAGTGCTCAGACTAGCGGGAGAGGCCCCTACGAGCAGTACTTC
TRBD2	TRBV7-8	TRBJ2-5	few	CASSGLRTSGSLETQYF	TGTGCCAGCAGCGGACTACGGACTAGCGGGAGTTTAGAGACCCAGTACTTC
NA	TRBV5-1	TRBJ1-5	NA	CASSLEGVGQPQHF	TGCGCCAGCAGCTTGGAGGGGGTGGGACAGCCCCAGCATTTT
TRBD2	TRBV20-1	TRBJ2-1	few	CSALLTSGIYNEQFF	TGCAGTGCTTTATTGACTAGCGGGATCTACAATGAGCAGTTCTTC
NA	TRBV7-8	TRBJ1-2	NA	CASSFDTRADYGYTF	TGTGCCAGCAGCTTCGACACACGGGCAGACTATGGCTACACCTTC
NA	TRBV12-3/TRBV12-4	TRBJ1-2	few	CASRGANYGYTF	TGTGCCAGCAGAGGGGCTAACTATGGCTACACCTTC
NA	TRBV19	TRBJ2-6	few	CASSPRTENPNVLTF	TGTGCCAGTAGTCCCCGGACAGAAAATCCCAACGTCCTGACTTTC
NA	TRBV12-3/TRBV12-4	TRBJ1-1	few	CASSLAATEAFF	TGTGCCAGCAGTTTAGCCGCCACTGAAGCTTTCTTT
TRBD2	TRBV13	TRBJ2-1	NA	CASSQSGRNNEQSF	TGTGCCAGCAGCCAGAGCGGGAGGAACAATGAGCAGTCCTTC
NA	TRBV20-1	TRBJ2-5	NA	CSARAEQGRETQYF	TGCAGTGCTAGAGCCGAGCAGGGTAGAGAGACCCAGTACTTC
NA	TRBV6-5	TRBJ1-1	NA	CASSSVNTEAFF	TGTGCCAGCAGCTCAGTTAACACTGAAGCTTTCTTT
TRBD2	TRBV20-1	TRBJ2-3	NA	CTVSRRESDTQYF	TGCACCGTTTCTCGGCGGGAGTCAGATACGCAGTATTTT